This record concerns one TCR beta chain sequence. Its antigen is not known. Use of 60 Vbeta and 13 Jbeta primers characterized the PCR. The protocol was immunoSEQ multiplex PCR, while the TCRdb copy is restricted to in-frame clones and leaves out a portion. The sample contains tens of thousands of clones, about 9.4% of which appear only once. Per germline, CDR1 SGHRS and CDR2 YFSETQ. The CDR3 totals 16 residues. V lost 3 bases to trimming and J lost 9 bases; unmatched junction nucleotides: 8. This sample was included in a study of cytomegalovirus exposure and HLA in healthy donors. Overall study: Genotyping of 400 or so donors showed that 70% to 90% belonged to the Caucasian-associated ancestry cluster.

The study's findings and limits: Highly shared variants forming one cluster were likely a sequencing artifact.

This chain links TRBV5-1 with TRBJ2-1, with 14 bases aligning to TRBD2. The sequence derives from a man in his fifties or sixties in good health and CMV-seropositive. The material sequenced was PBMCs. CDR3 sequence (DNA): TGCGCCAGCAGCTCTACGACTAGCGGGGGGGAGGGTGAGCAGTTCTTC. Translation: CASSSTTSGGEGEQFF.